This T cell receptor beta chain was retrieved from a study of blood T cell repertoires in COVID-19. In the authors' methods: By means of reference gene primer amplification, nucleated cell counts were estimated. TCRdb keeps only in-frame clones here, not all; method: immunoSEQ multiplex PCR. V, J and clone size are those of that table, while D and trimming were read from the DNA. The repertoire has tens of thousands of clones, 85% of them found once; the top ten carry around 5%. Specimen: peripheral blood. This sequence was found in a man aged 70 or older with acute or convalescent COVID-19.

For the CDR3, the DNA is TGTGCCAGCAGTAGGGACAGCGAGGTCTCTGGGGCCAACGTCCTGACTTTC. Translated, it gives CASSRDSEVSGANVLTF. The V and J genes are TRBV2 and TRBJ2-6, with TRBD1 matching 7 bases. Germline CDR1 SNHLY, CDR2 FYNNEI. The ends lost 5 bases at V and 0 bases at J; junction bases unmatched: 7. This CDR3 contains 17 residues.